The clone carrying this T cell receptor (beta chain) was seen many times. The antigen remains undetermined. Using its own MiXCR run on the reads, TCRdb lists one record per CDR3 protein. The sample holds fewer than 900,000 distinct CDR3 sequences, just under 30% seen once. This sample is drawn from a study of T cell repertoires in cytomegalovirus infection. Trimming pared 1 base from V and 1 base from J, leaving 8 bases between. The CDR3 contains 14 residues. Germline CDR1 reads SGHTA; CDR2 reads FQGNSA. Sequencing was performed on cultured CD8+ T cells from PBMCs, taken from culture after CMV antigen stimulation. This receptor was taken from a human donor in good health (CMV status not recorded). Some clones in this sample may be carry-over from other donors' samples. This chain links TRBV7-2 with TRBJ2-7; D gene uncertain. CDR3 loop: CASSLDVSSYEQYV. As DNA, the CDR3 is TGTGCCAGCAGCTTAGACGTCAGTTCCTACGAGCAGTACGTC.